This T cell receptor beta chain was recovered during a study of T cell changes during pregnancy in multiple sclerosis. TCRdb keeps only in-frame clones here, not all; method: immunoSEQ multiplex PCR. Found here are 45,000 to 65,000 clones, 94% of them singletons; the top ten hold around 3.5%. This CDR3 has 14 residues. V lost 0 bases and J 5 bases, leaving 11 bases between the germline ends. In germline, CDR1 is SGHRS, CDR2 YFSETQ. The chain combines TRBV5-1 with TRBJ2-5, with a possible D match to TRBD1 (6 bases). Source: CD8+ T cells from peripheral blood mononuclear cells, taken in the third trimester of pregnancy. The source is a female donor with multiple sclerosis, enrolled in a pregnancy study. CDR3 DNA: TGCGCCAGCAGCTTGGCTGGGGGCACGGAGACCCAGTACTTC. It yields the protein CASSLAGGTETQYF.